This entry is about one T cell receptor (beta chain). In the source study's methods: It was from reference gene primer amplification that nucleated cell counts were estimated. This table comes from immunoSEQ multiplex PCR, and its TCRdb copy is limited to in-frame clones, with some not included. Clone size and V and J calls were adopted from that table, with D and trimming inferred from the DNA. The sample lists more than 200,000 clones; approximately 84% were seen once. The source of the sample is a study of blood T cell repertoires in COVID-19. In the study overall: The origin of the acute and convalescent COVID-19 samples was the United States, Italy and Spain. The cDNA or gDNA used as material had been derived from T cells, B-cell-depleted T cells, or PBMCs.

CDR3 length equals 14 residues. V shed 5 bases and J 8 bases; nucleotides not matched to a gene: 7. Looked up from germline, CDR1 is LGHNA and CDR2 is YNFKEQ. The clonotype comes from a man in his fifties with active or convalescent COVID-19. V is TRBV4-2 and J is TRBJ2-1; 9 nucleotides line up with TRBD1. Sequenced material: peripheral blood. Here the CDR3 reads CASSIRTGADEQFF. The CDR3 DNA sequence: TGTGCCAGCAGCATACGGACAGGGGCGGATGAGCAGTTCTTC.